This T cell receptor (beta chain) was recovered during a study of blood T cells in healthy people across ages. Whole-study findings and limits: Shifts in expanded clonotypes may have been confounded by donor CMV status, which was unknown.

Of note for this clonotype: Its antigen is not identified.

Alongside a J-beta primer mix, a sample-barcoded 5' primer served in a second PCR lasting about 7 to 11 cycles. From the 5' RACE reads, TCRdb called clonotypes with MiXCR, one entry per CDR3 protein. The top ten clones hold less than 15% of a sample with some 1.1 million distinct CDR3 sequences, roughly two fifths of them seen once. Trimming cost V 7 bases and J 3 bases, with 15 bases left between them. This CDR3 spans 14 amino acids. Germline CDR1 MNHEY, CDR2 SVGAGI. The sample consisted of blood. This clonotype was obtained from a man aged 18 to 35 in good health. The rearrangement links TRBV6-5 to TRBJ1-1, with D perhaps TRBD1 (6 bases). The CDR3 bases are TGTGCCAGCAAAGAGGGGGGGCTCGACACTGAAGCTTTCTTT. This sequence encodes CASKEGGLDTEAFF.